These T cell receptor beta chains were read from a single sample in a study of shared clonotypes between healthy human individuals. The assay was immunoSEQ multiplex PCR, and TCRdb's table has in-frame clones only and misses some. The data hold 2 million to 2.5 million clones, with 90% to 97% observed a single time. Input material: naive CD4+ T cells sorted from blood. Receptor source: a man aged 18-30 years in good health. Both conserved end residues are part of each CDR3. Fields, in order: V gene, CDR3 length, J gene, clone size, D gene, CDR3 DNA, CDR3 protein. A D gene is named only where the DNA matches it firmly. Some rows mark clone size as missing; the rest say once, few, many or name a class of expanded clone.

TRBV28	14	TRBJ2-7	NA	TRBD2	TGTGCCAGCCTCCGGGGCGGGACTACGATCGAGCAGTACTTC	CASLRGGTTIEQYF
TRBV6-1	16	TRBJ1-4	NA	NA	TGTGCCAGCAGTGAATTGTGGGGCGAGGCTAATGAAAAACTGTTTTTT	CASSELWGEANEKLFF
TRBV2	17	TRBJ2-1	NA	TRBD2	TGTGCCAGCAGTGAAGCGCCTAGCGGGAGGGGACCTAATGAGCAGTTCTTC	CASSEAPSGRGPNEQFF
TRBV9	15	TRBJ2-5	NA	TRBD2	TGTGCCAGCAGCGTAGGGACTAGCGGGGGAGAGACCCAGTACTTC	CASSVGTSGGETQYF
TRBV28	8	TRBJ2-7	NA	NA	TGTGCCAGCAACGAGCAGTACTTC	CASNEQYF
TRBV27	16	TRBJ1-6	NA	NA	TGTGCCAGCAGTTCGGTTACCGGCGCCTGGGATTCACCCCTCCACTTT	CASSSVTGAWDSPLHF
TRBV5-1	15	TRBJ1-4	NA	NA	TGCGCCAGCAGCTTGGACGTTATAGGGAGTGAAAAACTGTTTTTT	CASSLDVIGSEKLFF
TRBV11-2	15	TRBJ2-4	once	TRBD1	TGTGCCAGCAGCTTAACACAGGGGGCCAAAAACATTCAGTACTTC	CASSLTQGAKNIQYF
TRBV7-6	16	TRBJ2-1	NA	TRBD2	TGTGCCAGCAGCTTAGCGGGACTAGCGGGAGGACAGCGGCAGTTCTTC	CASSLAGLAGGQRQFF
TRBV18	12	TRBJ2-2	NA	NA	TGTGCCAGCTCACTTGTCACCGGGGAGCTGTTTTTT	CASSLVTGELFF
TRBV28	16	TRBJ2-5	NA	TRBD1	TGTGCCAGCAGCCCCTCCGGGACAGGGAGGCAAGAGACCCAGTACTTC	CASSPSGTGRQETQYF
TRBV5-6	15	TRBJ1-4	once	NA	TGTGCCAGCAGCTTGGCCGGGGGCGGGAATGAAAAACTGTTTTTT	CASSLAGGGNEKLFF
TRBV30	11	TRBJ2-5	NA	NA	TGTGCCTGGAGTGTGAAAGAGACCCAGTACTTC	CAWSVKETQYF
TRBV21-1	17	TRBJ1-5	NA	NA	TGTGCCAGCAGCAAACATGCGACAGTCCATAGCAATCAGCCCCAGCATTTT	CASSKHATVHSNQPQHF
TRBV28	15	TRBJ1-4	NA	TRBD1	TGTGCCAGCAGTTTACCGGGACAGGGGAGGGAAAAACTGTTTTTT	CASSLPGQGREKLFF
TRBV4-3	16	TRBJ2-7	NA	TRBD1	TGCGCCAGCAGCCAGACATCGGGACAGGGGGCTTACGAGCAGTACTTC	CASSQTSGQGAYEQYF
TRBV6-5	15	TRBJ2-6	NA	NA	TGTGCCAGCAGTCCCATTACCACTGGGGCCAACGTCCTGACTTTC	CASSPITTGANVLTF
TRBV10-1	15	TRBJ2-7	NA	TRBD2	TGCGCCAGCAGTGAGTCCTCGGGAGGGCCCTACGAGCAGTACTTC	CASSESSGGPYEQYF
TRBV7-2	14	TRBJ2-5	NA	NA	TGTGCCAGCAGCTTAAGGAAAGCCCAAGAGACCCAGTACTTC	CASSLRKAQETQYF
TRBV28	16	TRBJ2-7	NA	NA	TGTGCCAGCAGTTTATACAGGCGTCCATCTCCTACGGAGCAGTACTTC	CASSLYRRPSPTEQYF
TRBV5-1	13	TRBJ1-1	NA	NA	TGCGCCAGCAGCCCCGACGGCTACACTGAAGCTTTCTTT	CASSPDGYTEAFF
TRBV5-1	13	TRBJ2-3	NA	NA	TGCGCCAGCAGCGCCCCTAGCACAGATACGCAGTATTTT	CASSAPSTDTQYF
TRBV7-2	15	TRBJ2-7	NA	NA	TGTGCCAGCAGCTCACCAGACACCGTTCTTTACGAGCAGTACTTC	CASSSPDTVLYEQYF
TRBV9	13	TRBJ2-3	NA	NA	TGTGCCAGCAGCCGGGACTTCACAGATACGCAGTATTTT	CASSRDFTDTQYF
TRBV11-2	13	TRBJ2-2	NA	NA	TGTGCCAGCAGCCCCAGGGTTACCGGGGAGCTGTTTTTT	CASSPRVTGELFF
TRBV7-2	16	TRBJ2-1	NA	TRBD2	TGTGCCAGCAGCATGACTAGCGGGAGTTCCTACAATGAGCAGTTCTTC	CASSMTSGSSYNEQFF
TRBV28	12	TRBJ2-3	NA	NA	TGTGCCAGCAGTCAAATACAGGGAACGCAGTATTTT	CASSQIQGTQYF
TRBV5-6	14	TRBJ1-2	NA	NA	TGTGCCAGCAGCTCAGGGTTTAGCATCTATGGCTACACCTTC	CASSSGFSIYGYTF
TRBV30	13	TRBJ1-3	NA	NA	TGTGCCTGGGATCATAGCTCTGGAAACACCATATATTTT	CAWDHSSGNTIYF